The clone carrying this TCR beta chain has only a few counts. This entry comes from a study of post-analysis software for immune sequencing data. Unique molecular identifiers were built into the TCR beta cDNA libraries. Input populations of roughly 0.95 to 10 million T cells gave rise to approximately 500,000 cDNA molecules. TCRdb redid the calling of the PCR reads with MiXCR, one entry per CDR3 protein. The table includes hundreds of thousands of distinct CDR3 sequences, around a third detected once. The sequenced sample consisted of blood. The receptor comes from a girl between 5 and 17 years old with multiple sclerosis.

The CDR3 DNA follows: TGCAGCGTTGATGGGTTGGCGACAGGGAGTGGCTACACCTTC. Protein product: CSVDGLATGSGYTF. The rearrangement joins TRBV29-1 to TRBJ1-2; 7 bases match TRBD1. V trimming: 3 bases; J trimming: 7 bases; junction bases outside the gene matches: 11. CDR3 size: 14 residues. Germline values: CDR1 SQVTM, CDR2 ANQGSEA. The entire variable domain, with the rest obtained from reference TRBV29-1 and TRBJ1-2, is as follows: SAVISQKPSRDICQRGTSLTIQCQVDSQVTMMFWYRQQPGQSLTLIATANQGSEATYESGFVIDKFPISRPNLTFSTLTVSNMSPEDSSIYLCSVDGLATGSGYTFGSGTRLTVV.